Listed here are 20 T cell receptor beta chains from one sample, sequenced in a study of blood T cell repertoires in COVID-19. Only in-frame clones appear in the TCRdb table, and some are missing; sequencing was by immunoSEQ multiplex PCR. The sample shows some 180,000 clones, about four fifths of them seen only once. The sample consisted of peripheral blood. All receptors come from a woman aged 40 to 50 with COVID-19, enrolled during active disease.

V and J are TRBV4-1 and TRBJ1-5; no firm D call. The ends were cut back, 0 bases at V and 2 bases at J, with 11 bases in the middle. The CDR3 has 16 residues. Germline V lookup: CDR1 MGHRA, CDR2 YSYEKL. This CDR3 reads CASSQDSLQGNQPQHF. As DNA, the CDR3 is TGCGCCAGCAGCCAAGACAGCCTCCAGGGCAATCAGCCCCAGCATTTT.

CDR3 residues: CASRGQGGTGELFF. CDR3 bases: TGTGCCAGCAGGGGACAGGGCGGGACCGGGGAGCTGTTTTTT. This chain joins TRBV25-1 and TRBJ2-2, with 9 bases lining up with TRBD1. Germline lookup yields CDR1 MGHDK and CDR2 SYGVNS. CDR3 length: 14 residues. J was trimmed by 5 bases and V by 6 bases; bases with no gene match: 4. Looking up the rest from reference TRBV25-1 and TRBJ2-2 gives the full variable domain: EADIYQTPRYLVIGTGKKITLECSQTMGHDKMYWYQQDPGMELHLIHYSYGVNSTEKGDLSSESTVSRIRTEHFPLTLESARPSHTSQYLCASRGQGGTGELFFGEGSRLTVL.

This clone appeared a single time. The chain carries TRBV2 and TRBJ1-4, with unresolved D. The V end lost 3 bases, the J end lost 10 bases, and 15 bases lay between the germline ends. Germline CDR1 and CDR2: SNHLY and FYNNEI. CDR3 length equals 14 residues. The CDR3, as DNA: TGTGCCAGCAGTGATGCGAGGTCTTTCGGAAAACTGTTTTTT. Its protein is CASSDARSFGKLFF.

The V and J genes are TRBV6-6 and TRBJ2-7, with D maybe TRBD1 (6 bases). CDR1 MNHNY and CDR2 SVGAGI come from the germline V gene (reference sequence). V lost 2 bases and J lost 2, with 13 bases in between. The CDR3 sequence is 15 residues long. CDR3 loop: CASSYPGQGTYEQYF. CDR3 nucleotides: TGTGCCAGCAGTTACCCGGGTCAGGGGACCTACGAGCAGTACTTC.

This chain links TRBV19 with TRBJ2-1; 9 bases match TRBD2. J lost 6 bases, V lost 0 bases, and 9 bases had no gene match. The CDR3 is made up of 17 amino acids. Germline V gene lookup returns CDR1 LNHDA and CDR2 SQIVND (reference sequence). The CDR3 DNA is TGTGCCAGTAGTATAGATGAGGCGGGGGGGTGGGCCAATGAGCAGTTCTTC. Its protein is CASSIDEAGGWANEQFF.

This chain uses TRBV6-4 with TRBJ2-7; possible D gene TRBD1, 6 bases. This CDR3 is built from 13 residues. The germline gives CDR1 MRHNA, CDR2 SNTAGT. V lost 11 bases and J lost 7, with 21 bases in between. CDR3 sequence (DNA): TGTGCCCAAGGACAGAGCTCTCTACTGGAGCAGTACGTC. Its translation is CAQGQSSLLEQYV.

The gene calls are TRBV7-9 and TRBJ2-7; D not resolved. The CDR3 has 14 amino acids. Germline V lookup: CDR1 SEHNR, CDR2 FQNEAQ (reference sequence). The germline V and J ends were trimmed by 1 base and 4 bases, with 11 bases remaining between them. In DNA, the CDR3 is TGTGCCAGCAGCTTAGTACTGTTTCCTTACGAGCAGTACGTC. The encoded protein is CASSLVLFPYEQYV.

V usage is TRBV20-1 and J usage is TRBJ2-3; D is uncertain. The CDR3 has 10 amino acids. V was clipped by 6 bases and J by 2 bases, with 3 bases between them. Germline V gene sequence: CDR1 DFQATT, CDR2 SNEGSKA (reference sequence). This CDR3 is CSASTDTQYF. Here the CDR3 DNA reads TGCAGTGCCTCCACAGATACGCAGTATTTT.

The chain recombines TRBV29-1 with TRBJ2-7; D is unclear. Germline loops: CDR1 SQVTM, CDR2 ANQGSEA. There are 13 residues in the CDR3. V lost 5 bases to trimming and J lost 2 bases, with 13 bases between them. CDR3 residues: CSVRLQRAYEQYF. The CDR3 DNA reads TGCAGCGTTCGCCTTCAACGAGCCTACGAGCAGTACTTC.

CDR3 nucleotide sequence: TGTGCCATCAGTGAGTCCAGCTCCTACAATGAGCAGTTCTTC. This sequence encodes CAISESSSYNEQFF. V and J are TRBV10-3 and TRBJ2-1; D gene unclear. V was clipped by 0 bases and J by 0 bases, with 3 bases between them. Germline V gene lookup returns CDR1 ENHRY and CDR2 SYGVKD. This CDR3 region has 14 residues.

The chain joins TRBV28 to TRBJ2-5; D unresolved. The germline CDR1 and CDR2 sequences are MDHEN and SYDVKM. The V end lost 8 bases, the J end lost 1 base, and 14 bases lay between the germline ends. The CDR3 is 14 amino acids. CDR3 protein: CASHPWQAQETQYF. The CDR3 nucleotides read TGTGCCAGCCATCCCTGGCAGGCCCAAGAGACCCAGTACTTC. Filled out from reference TRBV28 and TRBJ2-5, the complete variable domain reads DVKVTQSSRYLVKRTGEKVFLECVQDMDHENMFWYRQDPGLGLRLIYFSYDVKMKEKGDIPEGYSVSREKKERFSLILESASTNQTSMYLCASHPWQAQETQYFGPGTRLLVL.

The V and J genes are TRBV7-6 and TRBJ2-2; 9 nucleotides agree with TRBD1. In germline, CDR1 is SGHVS, CDR2 FNYEAQ. The CDR3 contains 15 residues. V dropped 4 bases and J dropped 5; count of bases not matched to a gene: 5. CDR3 coding DNA: TGTGCCAGCAGCTCGGGACAGGGAAGGACCGGGGAGCTGTTTTTT. Translation gives CASSSGQGRTGELFF.

V is TRBV28 and J is TRBJ1-4; 9 bases match TRBD1. The CDR3 runs 14 residues. Trimming at V came to 11 bases and at J to 3 bases, leaving 7 bases not matched to a gene. CDR1 MDHEN and CDR2 SYDVKM come from the germline V gene. In DNA, the CDR3 is TGTGCCGGCCGGGGGACAGGGTCTAATGAAAAACTGTTTTTT. Its translation is CAGRGTGSNEKLFF.

The gene calls are TRBV7-6 and TRBJ2-2; 7 bases are shared with TRBD1. The CDR3 is 14 residues long. Germline V gene lookup returns CDR1 SGHVS and CDR2 FNYEAQ. J lost 7 bases, V lost 5 bases, and 7 bases had no gene match. The CDR3 DNA reads TGTGCCAGCAGCCGCACAGGGGCGAGCGGGGAGCTGTTTTTT. As protein: CASSRTGASGELFF.

The CDR3 here is CASSISNRGKTEAFF. CDR3 nucleotides: TGTGCCAGTAGTATTTCAAACAGGGGAAAAACTGAAGCTTTCTTT. This rearrangement joins TRBV19 to TRBJ1-1, with 7 bases lining up with TRBD1. This CDR3 spans 15 amino acids. The trim removed 3 bases at V and 5 bases at J, leaving 9 bases unmatched. Germline V lookup: CDR1 LNHDA, CDR2 SQIVND (reference sequence).

V gene TRBV6-1 combines with J gene TRBJ1-5; possible D gene TRBD1, 5 bases. The germline CDR1 and CDR2 sequences are MNHNS and SASEGT. This CDR3 is built from 15 residues. Trimming stripped 2 bases from V and 4 bases from J, with 12 bases between. CDR3 residues: CASSEQGRTNQPQHF. CDR3 sequence (DNA): TGTGCCAGCAGTGAACAGGGTCGGACGAATCAGCCCCAGCATTTT.

The V gene is TRBV7-9, the J gene TRBJ1-2; D is possibly TRBD1 (5 bases). The CDR3 sequence is 12 residues long. V was shortened by 7 bases and J by 6 bases, with 12 bases between the two germline ends. The V gene's germline CDR1 is SEHNR and CDR2 FQNEAQ (reference sequence). CDR3 amino acids: CASTLQGDGYTF. CDR3 nucleotide sequence: TGTGCCAGCACTCTCCAGGGCGATGGCTACACCTTC.

This chain joins TRBV2 and TRBJ2-6; perhaps TRBD1 as D (6 bases). The V end lost 6 bases, the J end lost 0 bases, and 9 bases lay between the germline ends. Germline CDR1 is SNHLY and CDR2 is FYNNEI. The CDR3 length is 15 residues. The CDR3 DNA follows: TGTGCCAGCAGGGCAGGGGTCTCTGGGGCCAACGTCCTGACTTTC. This translates into CASRAGVSGANVLTF.

Worth noting for this clone: Mismatch with germline at one junction end may stem from a read error. The chain is built from TRBV2 and TRBJ2-2; D perhaps matches TRBD2 (7 bases). From germline, CDR1 is SNHLY and CDR2 FYNNEI. This CDR3 region has 18 residues. CDR3 coding DNA: TGTGCCAGCAGGCCAATGGGGGGGCACAAGGGGAACTCCGGGGAGCTGTTTTTT. It codes for CASRPMGGHKGNSGELFF.

In this sample, this clone turned up once. The V gene is TRBV2, the J gene TRBJ2-7; perhaps TRBD1 as D (6 bases). Germline V gene data show CDR1 as SNHLY and CDR2 as FYNNEI. The CDR3 has 13 amino acids. V dropped 8 bases and J dropped 4 bases, with 15 bases sitting between them. CDR3 residues: CASQRQGKYEQYV. CDR3 coding DNA: TGTGCCAGCCAGAGGCAGGGGAAGTACGAGCAGTACGTC.